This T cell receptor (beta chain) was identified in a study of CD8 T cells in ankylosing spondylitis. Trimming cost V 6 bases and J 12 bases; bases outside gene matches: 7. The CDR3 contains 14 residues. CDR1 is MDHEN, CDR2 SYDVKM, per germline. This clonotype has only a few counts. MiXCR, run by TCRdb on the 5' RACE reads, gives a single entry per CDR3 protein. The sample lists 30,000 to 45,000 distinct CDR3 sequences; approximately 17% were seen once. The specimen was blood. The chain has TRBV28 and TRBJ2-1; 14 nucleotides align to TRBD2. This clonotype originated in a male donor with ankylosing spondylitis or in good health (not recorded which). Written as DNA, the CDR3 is TGTGCCAGCAGAAGGACTAGCGGGGGGCCGGGGCAGTTCTTC. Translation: CASRRTSGGPGQFF.